This T cell receptor beta chain was captured in a study of siplizumab effects on memory and regulatory T cells. CDR1 MNHEY and CDR2 SVGAGI come from the germline V gene. The V gene end was trimmed by 6 bases and the J gene end by 7 bases; junction bases not matched to a gene: 9. The CDR3 runs 14 residues. As regards this clone: What it recognizes is unknown.

Study-wide results and caveats: Alloreactive sequences tracing back to unstimulated CD4+ memory cells were significantly reduced by siplizumab.

Per sample, about 100,000 TCR templates were assayed. TCRdb's table, derived via immunoSEQ multiplex PCR, lists solely in-frame clones and lacks some. The data contain tens of thousands of clones, over 75% of them singletons. Source material: naive CD8+ T cells sorted from blood. V gene TRBV6-5 combines with J gene TRBJ1-5; the match to TRBD1 covers 7 bases. This TCR came from a human donor in good health. The CDR3 loop reads CASRKRPGGQPQHF. CDR3 in DNA: TGTGCCAGCAGGAAAAGACCAGGGGGACAGCCCCAGCATTTT.